This T cell receptor beta chain was identified during a study of T-cell memory formation after mild COVID-19. About the study: TCR clusters were largely donor specific.

This clonotype has more than one count but fewer than ten. Its antigen is unidentified. The study, taken as a whole, reports: CD4+ bias marked clones expanding day 15 to 37, unlike balanced contracting clones.

TCR alpha and TCR beta cDNA libraries carrying sample barcodes and UMIs came from 5'RACE with constant-segment primers. TCRdb reanalysed the 5' RACE reads using MiXCR and keeps one entry per CDR3 protein. The table includes 250,000 to 350,000 distinct CDR3 sequences, 15% to 20% detected once. This receptor was identified in a man aged 18 to 30 who had mild COVID-19 (a few samples of this study predate the infection). Cell type and time point are not known. The sequencing sample was made of PBMCs or a T cell subset sorted from them (not recorded which).

CDR3 sequence reads: CASSSWTGTNYGYTF. CDR3 nucleotide sequence: TGTGCCAGCAGTTCCTGGACAGGAACAAACTATGGCTACACCTTC. The rearrangement uses TRBV27 and TRBJ1-2; 7 positions match TRBD1. V lost 4 bases to trimming and J lost 2 bases; unmatched junction nucleotides: 7. Germline V gene sequence: CDR1 MNHEY, CDR2 SMNVEV (reference sequence). The CDR3 is 15 amino acids.